This T cell receptor beta chain is from a study of OX40 agonist ivuxolimab in advanced cancers. Turning to the study itself: Ivuxolimab was delivered to patients intravenously every 2 weeks at doses spanning 0.01 to 10 mg/kg.

CDR3 length: 16 residues. Germline V gene sequence: CDR1 GTSNPN, CDR2 SVGIG (reference sequence). The V gene end was trimmed by 2 bases and the J gene end by 2 bases; junction bases not matched to a gene: 5. The method was immunoSEQ multiplex PCR; TCRdb's version includes in-frame clones alone and lacks a portion of them. The table shows around 70,000 clones, with about 82% occurring only once. This clone turned up a few times. The antigen remains unidentified. General study points: Some nonresponders likewise displayed low normalized T-cell clonal expansion. CD4+ and CD8+ T cells in blood underwent clonal expansion by week 6 at 0.1 to 3.0 mg/kg.

The chain couples TRBV30 to TRBJ2-3; 12 nucleotides align to TRBD2. The specimen comprised CD4+ or CD8+ T cells sorted from blood, sampled in a trial of the OX40 agonist ivuxolimab. The receptor's source is an adult with an advanced solid tumor such as melanoma, head and neck, liver or kidney cancer. The CDR3 spells CAWSPGLAGTTDTQYF. DNA for the CDR3: TGTGCCTGGAGTCCTGGACTAGCGGGAACCACAGATACGCAGTATTTT.